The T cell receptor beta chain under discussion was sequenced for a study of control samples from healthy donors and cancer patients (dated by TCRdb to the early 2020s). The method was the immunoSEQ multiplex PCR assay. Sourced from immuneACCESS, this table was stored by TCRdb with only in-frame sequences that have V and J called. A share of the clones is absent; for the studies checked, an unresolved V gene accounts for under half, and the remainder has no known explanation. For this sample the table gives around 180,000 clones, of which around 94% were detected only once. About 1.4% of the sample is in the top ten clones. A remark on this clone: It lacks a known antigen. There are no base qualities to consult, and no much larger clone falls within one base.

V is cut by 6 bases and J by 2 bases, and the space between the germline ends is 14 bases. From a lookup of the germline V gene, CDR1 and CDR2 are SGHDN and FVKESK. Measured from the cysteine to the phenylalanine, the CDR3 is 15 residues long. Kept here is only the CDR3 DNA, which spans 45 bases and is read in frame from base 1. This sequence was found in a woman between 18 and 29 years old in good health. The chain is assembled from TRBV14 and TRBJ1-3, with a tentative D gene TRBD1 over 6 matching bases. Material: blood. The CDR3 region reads CASSPSRGAGNTIYF. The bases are TGTGCCAGCAGTCCATCGAGGGGGGCTGGAAACACCATATATTTT.